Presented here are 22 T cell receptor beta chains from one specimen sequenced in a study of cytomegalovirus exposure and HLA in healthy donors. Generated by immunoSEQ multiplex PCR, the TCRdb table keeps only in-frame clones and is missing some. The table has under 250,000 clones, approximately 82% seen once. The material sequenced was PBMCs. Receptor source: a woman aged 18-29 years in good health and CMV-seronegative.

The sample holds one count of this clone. The CDR3 spells CASSVGGYDNQPQHF. CDR3 sequence (DNA): TGTGCCAGCAGCGTAGGGGGGTATGACAATCAGCCCCAGCATTTT. The J gene is TRBJ1-5, the V gene TRBV9; D perhaps matches TRBD1 (5 bases). Trimming took off 0 bases at V and 3 bases at J, with 10 bases between the two ends. Germline CDR1 is SGDLS and CDR2 is YYNGEE. This CDR3 has 15 residues.

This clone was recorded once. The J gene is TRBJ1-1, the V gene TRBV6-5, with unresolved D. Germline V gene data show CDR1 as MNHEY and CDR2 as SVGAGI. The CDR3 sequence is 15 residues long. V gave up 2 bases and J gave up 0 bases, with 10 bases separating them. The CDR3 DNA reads TGTGCCAGCAGTTACGGATCCATGGTGAACACTGAAGCTTTCTTT. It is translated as CASSYGSMVNTEAFF.

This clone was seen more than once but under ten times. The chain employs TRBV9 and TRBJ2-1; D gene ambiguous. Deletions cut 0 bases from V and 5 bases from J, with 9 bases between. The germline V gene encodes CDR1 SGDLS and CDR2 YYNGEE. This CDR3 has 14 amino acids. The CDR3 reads CASSVGSANNEQFF. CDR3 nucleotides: TGTGCCAGCAGCGTAGGGTCTGCAAACAATGAGCAGTTCTTC.

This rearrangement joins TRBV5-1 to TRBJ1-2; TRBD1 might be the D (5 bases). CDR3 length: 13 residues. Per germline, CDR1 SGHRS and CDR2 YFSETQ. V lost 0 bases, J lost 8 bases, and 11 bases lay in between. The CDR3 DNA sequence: TGCGCCAGCAGCTTGGCGGGGGTGAAGGGCTACACCTTC. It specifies CASSLAGVKGYTF. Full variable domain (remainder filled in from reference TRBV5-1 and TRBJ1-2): KAGVTQTPRYLIKTRGQQVTLSCSPISGHRSVSWYQQTPGQGLQFLFEYFSETQRNKGNFPGRFSGRQFSNSRSEMNVSTLELGDSALYLCASSLAGVKGYTFGSGTRLTVV.

The DNA of the CDR3 is TGTGCCTGGAGTGAGATCAGGGGGGGACTAAAAGAGACCCAGTACTTC. It codes for CAWSEIRGGLKETQYF. The gene calls are TRBV30 and TRBJ2-5, with D possibly being TRBD1 or TRBD2 (7 bases each). Trimming pared 1 base from V and 3 bases from J, leaving 18 bases between. CDR3 length: 16 amino acids. Germline CDR1 GTSNPN, CDR2 SVGIG (reference sequence).

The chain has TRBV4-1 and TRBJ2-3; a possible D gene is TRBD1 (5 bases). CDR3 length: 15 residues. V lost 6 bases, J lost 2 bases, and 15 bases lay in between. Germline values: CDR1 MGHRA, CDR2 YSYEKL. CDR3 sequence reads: CASRATEMPTDTQYF. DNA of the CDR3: TGCGCCAGCAGGGCGACAGAAATGCCCACAGATACGCAGTATTTT.

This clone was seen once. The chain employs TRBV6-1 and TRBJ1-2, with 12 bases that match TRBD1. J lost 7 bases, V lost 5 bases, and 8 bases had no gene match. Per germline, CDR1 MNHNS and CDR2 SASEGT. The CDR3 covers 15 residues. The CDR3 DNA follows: TGTGCCAGCAGTTCAGGCGGGACAGGGGGCGCTGGCTACACCTTC. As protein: CASSSGGTGGAGYTF.

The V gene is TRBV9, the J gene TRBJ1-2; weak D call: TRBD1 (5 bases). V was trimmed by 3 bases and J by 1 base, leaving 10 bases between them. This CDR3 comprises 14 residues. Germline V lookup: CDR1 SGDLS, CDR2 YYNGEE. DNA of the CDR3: TGTGCCAGCAGCGGGGAAGGGGTTAACTATGGCTACACCTTC. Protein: CASSGEGVNYGYTF.

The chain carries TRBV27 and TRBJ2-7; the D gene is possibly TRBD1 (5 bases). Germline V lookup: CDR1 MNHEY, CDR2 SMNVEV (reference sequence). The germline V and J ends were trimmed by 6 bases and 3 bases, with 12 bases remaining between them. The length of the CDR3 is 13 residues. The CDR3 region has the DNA TGTGCCAGCAGCAGACAGAGCAGCTACGAGCAGTACTTC. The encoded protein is CASSRQSSYEQYF.

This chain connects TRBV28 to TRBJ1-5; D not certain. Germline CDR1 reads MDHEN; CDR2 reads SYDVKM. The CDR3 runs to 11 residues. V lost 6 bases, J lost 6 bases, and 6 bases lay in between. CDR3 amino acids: CASRGFQPQHF. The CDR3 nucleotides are TGTGCCAGCAGGGGCTTTCAGCCCCAGCATTTT.

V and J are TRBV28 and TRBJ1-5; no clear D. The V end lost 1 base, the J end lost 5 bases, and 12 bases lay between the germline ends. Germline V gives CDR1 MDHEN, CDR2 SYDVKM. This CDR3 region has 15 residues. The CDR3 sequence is CASSLFLSGHQPQHF. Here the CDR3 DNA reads TGTGCCAGCAGTTTATTCCTTTCTGGGCATCAGCCCCAGCATTTT.

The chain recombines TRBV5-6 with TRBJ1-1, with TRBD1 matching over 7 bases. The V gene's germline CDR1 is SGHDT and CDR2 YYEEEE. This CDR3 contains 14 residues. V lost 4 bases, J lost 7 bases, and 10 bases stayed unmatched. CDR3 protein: CASSVPGGKIEAFF. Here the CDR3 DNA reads TGTGCCAGCAGCGTACCAGGGGGAAAAATTGAAGCTTTCTTT. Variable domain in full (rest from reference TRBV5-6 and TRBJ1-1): DAGVTQSPTHLIKTRGQQVTLRCSPKSGHDTVSWYQQALGQGPQFIFQYYEEEERQRGNFPDRFSGHQFPNYSSELNVNALLLGDSALYLCASSVPGGKIEAFFGQGTRLTVV.

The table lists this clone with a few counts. CDR3 protein: CSVAVSSFEAFF. CDR3 nucleotides: TGCAGCGTTGCGGTCAGCAGCTTCGAAGCTTTCTTT. The chain combines TRBV29-1 with TRBJ1-1, with D uncertain. This CDR3 has 12 residues. The V gene's germline CDR1 is SQVTM and CDR2 ANQGSEA. Trimming took 4 bases from V and 8 from J, leaving 14 bases between them.

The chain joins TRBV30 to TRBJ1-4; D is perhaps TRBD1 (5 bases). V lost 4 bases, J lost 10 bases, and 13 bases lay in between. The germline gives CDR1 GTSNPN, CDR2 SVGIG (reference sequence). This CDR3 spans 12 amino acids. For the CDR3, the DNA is TGTGCCTGGAAATGGGGCAGTGGAAAACTGTTTTTT. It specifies CAWKWGSGKLFF.

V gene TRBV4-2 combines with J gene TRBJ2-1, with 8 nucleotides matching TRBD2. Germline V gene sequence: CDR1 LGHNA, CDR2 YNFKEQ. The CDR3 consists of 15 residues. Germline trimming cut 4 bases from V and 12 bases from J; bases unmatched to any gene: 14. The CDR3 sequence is CASSPSEAGGTGQFF. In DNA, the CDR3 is TGTGCCAGCAGCCCCTCAGAGGCGGGGGGTACGGGGCAGTTCTTC.

CDR3 nucleotides: TGTGCCAGCGCGATGGGGGGCGGAGAGACCCAGTACTTC. This codes for CASAMGGGETQYF. J is TRBJ2-5 and V is TRBV2, with D possibly called TRBD1 or TRBD2 (6 bases each). Germline CDR1 and CDR2: SNHLY and FYNNEI. The CDR3 is 13 amino acids. The V and J ends lost 8 bases and 4 bases respectively, with 14 bases between them.

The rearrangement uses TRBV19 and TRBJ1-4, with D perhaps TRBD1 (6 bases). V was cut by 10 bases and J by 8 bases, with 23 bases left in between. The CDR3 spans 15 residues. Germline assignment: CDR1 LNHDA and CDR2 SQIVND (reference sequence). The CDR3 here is CATRLKTPGGEKLFF. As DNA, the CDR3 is TGTGCCACCCGATTAAAGACACCCGGGGGCGAAAAACTGTTTTTT.

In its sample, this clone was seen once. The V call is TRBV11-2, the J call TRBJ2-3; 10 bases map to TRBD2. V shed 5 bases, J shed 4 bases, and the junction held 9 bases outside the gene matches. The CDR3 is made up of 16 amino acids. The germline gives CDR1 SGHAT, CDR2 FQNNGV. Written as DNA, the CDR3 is TGTGCCAGCAGCCCCCCGGGGCTAGCGGGAGCAGATACGCAGTATTTT. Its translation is CASSPPGLAGADTQYF.

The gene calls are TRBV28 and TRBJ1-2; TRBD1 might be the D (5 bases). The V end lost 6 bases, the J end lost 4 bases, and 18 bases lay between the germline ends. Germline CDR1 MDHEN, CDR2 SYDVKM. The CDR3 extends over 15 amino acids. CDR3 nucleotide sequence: TGTGCCAGCAGACCGGCACCCCCGGGGACCTATGGCTACACCTTC. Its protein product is CASRPAPPGTYGYTF.

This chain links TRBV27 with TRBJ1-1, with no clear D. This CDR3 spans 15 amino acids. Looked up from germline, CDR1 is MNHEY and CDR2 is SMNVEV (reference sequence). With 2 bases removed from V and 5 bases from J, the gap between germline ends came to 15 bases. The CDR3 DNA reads TGTGCCAGCAGTTTACACCCGGGGTTAGGGACTGAAGCTTTCTTT. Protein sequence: CASSLHPGLGTEAFF.

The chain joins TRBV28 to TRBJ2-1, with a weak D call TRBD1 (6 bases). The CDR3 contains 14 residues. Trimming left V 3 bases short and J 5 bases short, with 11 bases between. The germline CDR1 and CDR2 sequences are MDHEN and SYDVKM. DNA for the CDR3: TGTGCCAGCAGTTTGGGGGCTAGGAACAATGAGCAGTTCTTC. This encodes CASSLGARNNEQFF.

CDR3 sequence (DNA): TGTGCCAGCAGCCGGGACACACTCCTTTCCTACGAGCAGTACTTC. Translating it yields CASSRDTLLSYEQYF. The genes are TRBV7-2 and TRBJ2-7, with D possibly TRBD1 on 6 matching bases. This CDR3 spans 15 amino acids. The V gene lost 5 bases and the J gene lost 1 base, with 15 bases spanning the gap. Germline V gives CDR1 SGHTA, CDR2 FQGNSA.